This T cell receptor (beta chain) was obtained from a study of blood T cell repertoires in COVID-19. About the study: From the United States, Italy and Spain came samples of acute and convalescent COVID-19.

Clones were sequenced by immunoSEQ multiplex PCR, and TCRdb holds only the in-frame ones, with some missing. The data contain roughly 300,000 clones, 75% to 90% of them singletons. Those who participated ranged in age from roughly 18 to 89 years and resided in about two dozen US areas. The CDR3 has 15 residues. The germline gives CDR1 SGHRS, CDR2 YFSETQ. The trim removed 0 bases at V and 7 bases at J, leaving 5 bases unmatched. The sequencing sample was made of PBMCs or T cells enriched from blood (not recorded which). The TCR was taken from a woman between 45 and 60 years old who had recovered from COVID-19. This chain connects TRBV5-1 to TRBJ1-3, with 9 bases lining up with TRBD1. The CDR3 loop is CASSLGDRAINTIYF. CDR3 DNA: TGCGCCAGCAGCTTGGGGGACAGGGCAATCAACACCATATATTTT.